The next 15 T cell receptor beta chains were all read from a single sample in a study of glioma-infiltrating T cells. Amplification of TCR alpha and beta CDR3 regions from RNA used iRepertoire nested multiplex PCR. TCRdb passed the multiplex PCR reads through MiXCR, listing each CDR3 protein once. The sample consists of over 120,000 distinct CDR3 sequences, around 42% of them appearing once. The specimen sequenced was glioma tissue, nonneoplastic brain tissue, or PBMCs (not recorded which). The receptors were sampled from a human donor with low-grade glioma or glioblastoma, undergoing nonglioma brain surgery, or in good health (not recorded which).

To note about this clonotype: At one end the junction does not follow the germline gene, possibly because of a read error. This chain joins TRBV28 and TRBJ1-1; D is ambiguous. Germline CDR1 is MDHEN and CDR2 is SYDVKM. The CDR3 has 11 residues. The chain's CDR3 is CASRKITEALF. The DNA of the CDR3 is TGTGCCAGCCGAAAGATCACTGAAGCTTTATTT.

The rearrangement uses TRBV2 and TRBJ2-1, with TRBD2 as a possible D gene (6 bases). The germline V gene has CDR1 SNHLY and CDR2 FYNNEI. This CDR3 has 13 amino acids. The V end was cut by 8 bases, the J end by 4 bases, with 12 bases between. The CDR3 nucleotides read TGTGCCAGCTCAGCGGGCGAATACAATGAGCAGTTCTTC. The encoded protein is CASSAGEYNEQFF.

This clonotype came up a few times. V is TRBV20-1 and J is TRBJ1-1; D remains ambiguous. Germline loops: CDR1 DFQATT, CDR2 SNEGSKA (reference sequence). V lost 5 bases to trimming and J lost 7 bases, with 8 bases between them. The CDR3 spans 10 residues. The DNA of the CDR3 is TGCAGTGCTTTAGGAGATGAAGCTTTCTTT. This translates into CSALGDEAFF.

The CDR3 DNA reads TGTGCCAGTAGCGGGACCGGGCGTTCACCCCTCCACTTT. Encoded protein: CASSGTGRSPLHF. The chain employs TRBV19 and TRBJ1-6, with a possible D match to TRBD1 (5 bases). Per the germline V gene, CDR1 is LNHDA and CDR2 is SQIVND (reference sequence). Trimming left V 6 bases short and J 9 bases short, with 12 bases between. The CDR3 has 13 amino acids.

This chain links TRBV7-9 with TRBJ1-1; D is unclear. The CDR3 is 13 amino acids. Germline V gives CDR1 SEHNR, CDR2 FQNEAQ (reference sequence). V shed 4 bases and J shed 5 bases, with 11 bases lying between them. The CDR3 DNA sequence: TGTGCCAGCAGCTCGTTTCGTGGGACTGAAGCTTTCTTT. Amino acids: CASSSFRGTEAFF.

The chain links TRBV6-1 to TRBJ2-7; no firm D call. Germline assignment: CDR1 MNHNS and CDR2 SASEGT. The CDR3 is 12 amino acids. V lost 5 bases to trimming and J lost 8 bases, with 13 bases between them. The CDR3 sequence: CASSTSLGKQYF. The DNA of the CDR3 is TGTGCCAGCAGTACCTCATTAGGGAAGCAGTACTTC.

This rearrangement joins TRBV28 to TRBJ2-1; TRBD1 or TRBD2 may be the D gene (5 bases each). Germline V lookup: CDR1 MDHEN, CDR2 SYDVKM. This CDR3 is built from 13 residues. V was pared by 5 bases and J by 14 bases, with 19 bases between. The CDR3 DNA is TGTGCCAGCAGTCTCGGGACGGGGAATGGGAAGTTCTTC. Translated: CASSLGTGNGKFF. Filled out from reference TRBV28 and TRBJ2-1, the complete variable domain reads DVKVTQSSRYLVKRTGEKVFLECVQDMDHENMFWYRQDPGLGLRLIYFSYDVKMKEKGDIPEGYSVSREKKERFSLILESASTNQTSMYLCASSLGTGNGKFFGPGTRLTVL.

This clonotype came up once. Germline is not matched at one junction end, which may reflect a read error. The chain has TRBV5-1 and TRBJ1-1; perhaps TRBD1 as D (5 bases). This CDR3 comprises 13 residues. Germline CDR1 is SGHRS and CDR2 is YFSETQ. Here the CDR3 DNA reads TGCGCCCGCAGTTCCGGACAGAACACTGAAGCTTTCTTT. Translating gives CARSSGQNTEAFF. Complete variable domain (other parts from reference TRBV5-1 and TRBJ1-1): KAGVTQTPRYLIKTRGQQVTLSCSPISGHRSVSWYQQTPGQGLQFLFEYFSETQRNKGNFPGRFSGRQFSNSRSEMNVSTLELGDSALYLCARSSGQNTEAFFGQGTRLTVV.

The count of this clonotype is one. The chain has TRBV18 and TRBJ1-6; weak D call: TRBD1 (6 bases). The CDR3 sequence is 15 residues long. In germline, CDR1 is KGHSH, CDR2 LQKENI. V was pared by 5 bases and J by 4 bases, with 12 bases between. Here the CDR3 reads CASSSSTGYNSPLHF. CDR3 DNA: TGTGCCAGCTCATCGTCGACAGGATATAATTCACCCCTCCACTTT.

This clonotype has only one observation. The chain's CDR3 is CASSIDPWPNTGELFF. The CDR3, as DNA: TGTGCCAGTAGTATAGATCCGTGGCCCAACACCGGGGAGCTGTTTTTT. The V and J genes are TRBV19 and TRBJ2-2; D unresolved. The V and J ends lost 0 bases and 2 bases respectively, with 10 bases between them. CDR3 size: 16 residues. Germline loops: CDR1 LNHDA, CDR2 SQIVND (reference sequence).

The gene calls are TRBV16 and TRBJ1-1, with D possibly being TRBD1 (5 bases). The CDR3 has 15 residues. The germline V gene has CDR1 KGHSY and CDR2 FQNENV. V dropped 3 bases and J dropped 0 bases, with 11 bases sitting between them. CDR3 in DNA: TGTGCCAGCAGCCAGACGGGACGGATGAACACTGAAGCTTTCTTT. Translation: CASSQTGRMNTEAFF. Full variable domain (remainder filled in from reference TRBV16 and TRBJ1-1): GEEVAQTPKHLVRGEGQKAKLYCAPIKGHSYVFWYQQVLKNEFKFLISFQNENVFDETGMPKERFSAKCLPNSPCSLEIQATKLEDSAVYFCASSQTGRMNTEAFFGQGTRLTVV.

This rearrangement joins TRBV7-2 to TRBJ1-6, with D uncertain. Trimming took off 2 bases at V and 10 bases at J, with 15 bases between the two ends. The CDR3 loop spans 15 amino acids. The germline gives CDR1 SGHTA, CDR2 FQGNSA. CDR3 region: CASSLPRGVGSPLHF. In DNA form, the CDR3 reads TGTGCCAGCAGCTTACCCCGGGGAGTTGGATCACCCCTCCACTTT.

A few counts support this clonotype. V gene TRBV20-1 combines with J gene TRBJ1-1, with 10 bases lining up with TRBD1. Germline loops: CDR1 DFQATT, CDR2 SNEGSKA (reference sequence). The CDR3 extends over 16 amino acids. The V gene end was trimmed by 1 base and the J gene end by 11 bases; junction bases not matched to a gene: 16. The CDR3: CSARAHGTGDLWGAFF. CDR3 coding DNA: TGCAGTGCTAGAGCCCATGGGACAGGGGATTTATGGGGGGCTTTCTTT.

The rearrangement links TRBV4-3 to TRBJ1-2; D is perhaps TRBD1 (5 bases). CDR3 size: 15 residues. Trimming took 0 bases from V and 5 from J, leaving 13 bases between them. The germline V gene has CDR1 LGHNA and CDR2 YSLEER. In DNA, the CDR3 is TGCGCCAGCAGCCAAGATTTGGGGGTAGCTTATGGCTACACCTTC. This codes for CASSQDLGVAYGYTF.

In its sample, this clonotype was seen a few times. CDR3: CSAAKGQTTYNEQFF. For the CDR3, the DNA is TGCAGTGCCGCGAAGGGACAGACCACTTACAATGAGCAGTTCTTC. V usage is TRBV20-1 and J usage is TRBJ2-1; the match to TRBD1 covers 7 bases. Unmatched junction bases numbered 12, after V lost 6 bases and J lost 4 bases. Germline lookup yields CDR1 DFQATT and CDR2 SNEGSKA (reference sequence). The CDR3 loop spans 15 amino acids.